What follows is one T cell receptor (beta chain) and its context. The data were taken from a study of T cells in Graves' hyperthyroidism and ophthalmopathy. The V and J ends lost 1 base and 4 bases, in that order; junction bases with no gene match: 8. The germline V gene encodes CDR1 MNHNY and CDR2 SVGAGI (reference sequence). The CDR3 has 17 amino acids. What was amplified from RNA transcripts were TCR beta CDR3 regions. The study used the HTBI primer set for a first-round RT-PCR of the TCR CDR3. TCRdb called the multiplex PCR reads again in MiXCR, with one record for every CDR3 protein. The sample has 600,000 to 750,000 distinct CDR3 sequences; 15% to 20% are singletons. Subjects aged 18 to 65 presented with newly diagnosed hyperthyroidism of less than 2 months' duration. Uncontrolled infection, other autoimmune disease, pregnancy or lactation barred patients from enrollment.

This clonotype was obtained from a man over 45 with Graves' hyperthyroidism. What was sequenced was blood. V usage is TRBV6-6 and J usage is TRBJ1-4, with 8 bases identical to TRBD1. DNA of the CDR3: TGTGCCAGCAGTTACTTCGGGCAGGGGGCAAATAATGAAAAACTGTTTTTT. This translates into CASSYFGQGANNEKLFF.